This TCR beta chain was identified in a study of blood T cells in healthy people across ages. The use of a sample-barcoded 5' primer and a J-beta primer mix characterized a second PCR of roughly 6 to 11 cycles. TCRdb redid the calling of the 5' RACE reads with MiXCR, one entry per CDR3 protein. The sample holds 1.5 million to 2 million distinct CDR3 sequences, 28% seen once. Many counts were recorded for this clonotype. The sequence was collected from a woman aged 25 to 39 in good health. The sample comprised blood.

CDR3 DNA sequence: TGCGCCAGCAGCTTGGACGGGACAGGGAGGATAGAGGGTGGCTACACCTTC. Its translation is CASSLDGTGRIEGGYTF. This chain links TRBV5-1 with TRBJ1-2, with 9 bases aligning to TRBD1. The V gene's germline CDR1 is SGHRS and CDR2 YFSETQ. The CDR3 has 17 amino acids. Trimming took 0 bases from V and 7 from J; bases not matched to a gene: 13.